Each of the 20 T cell receptor beta chains below was sequenced from the same sample in a study of blood T cell repertoires in COVID-19. Clones were read by immunoSEQ multiplex PCR, and TCRdb kept only the in-frame ones, dropping some. The data contain about 76,000 clones, approximately 80% of them singletons. Sequenced: peripheral blood. The receptors come from a man older than 75 with acute or convalescent COVID-19.

The gene calls are TRBV5-4 and TRBJ2-1; 9 positions agree with TRBD2. There are 14 residues in the CDR3. Trimming cost V 4 bases and J 8 bases; bases outside gene matches: 7. Germline assignment: CDR1 SGHNT and CDR2 YYREEE (reference sequence). The CDR3 DNA is TGTGCCAGCAGCATAGGGACTAGCCCCTATGAGCAGTTCTTC. Its translation is CASSIGTSPYEQFF.

The chain has TRBV5-1 and TRBJ2-5; 10 nucleotides align to TRBD2. V lost 0 bases to trimming and J lost 5 bases; unmatched junction nucleotides: 13. Per germline, CDR1 SGHRS and CDR2 YFSETQ. The CDR3 spans 18 residues. The CDR3 sequence is CASSLAWVAGGKRETQYF. DNA for the CDR3: TGCGCCAGCAGCTTGGCCTGGGTAGCGGGAGGCAAAAGGGAGACCCAGTACTTC.

V gene TRBV11-2 combines with J gene TRBJ2-3; 10 bases match TRBD2. CDR1 SGHAT and CDR2 FQNNGV come from the germline V gene. This CDR3 has 17 amino acids. V was clipped by 3 bases and J by 2 bases; unmatched bases: 8. The chain's CDR3 is CASSFSLLAGITDTQYF. The CDR3 DNA reads as TGTGCCAGCAGCTTCTCATTACTAGCGGGAATCACAGATACGCAGTATTTT.

V and J are TRBV2 and TRBJ1-2; a weak D match, TRBD1 (6 bases). The germline gives CDR1 SNHLY, CDR2 FYNNEI. Trimming left V 9 bases short and J 4 bases short, with 9 bases between. The CDR3 has 11 amino acids. This chain's CDR3 is CASADSYGYTF. CDR3 sequence (DNA): TGTGCCAGTGCGGACAGCTATGGCTACACCTTC.

The gene calls are TRBV4-3 and TRBJ1-1; 8 bases agree with TRBD1. Germline assignment: CDR1 LGHNA and CDR2 YSLEER. The CDR3 has 16 residues. J lost 1 base, V lost 3 bases, and 7 bases had no gene match. The CDR3 nucleotides read TGCGCCAGCAGCCAGACGGCACAGGGGGGGAACACTGAAGCTTTCTTT. This translates into CASSQTAQGGNTEAFF.

This chain uses TRBV18 with TRBJ1-1, with a weak D call TRBD1 (5 bases). The CDR3 sequence is 14 residues long. In germline, CDR1 is KGHSH, CDR2 LQKENI. With 1 base removed from V and 1 base from J, the gap between germline ends came to 7 bases. The CDR3 DNA sequence: TGTGCCAGCTCACCACAGGGGCCGAACACTGAAGCTTTCTTT. Translating it yields CASSPQGPNTEAFF.

The chain employs TRBV19 and TRBJ2-3; 14 nucleotides align to TRBD2. J gave up 7 bases and V 9 bases, and 6 bases lay outside the gene matches. The CDR3 spans 14 residues. CDR1 is LNHDA and CDR2 is SQIVND in the germline V gene (reference sequence). As DNA, the CDR3 is TGTGCCAGCGGGACTAGCGGGGGCGGGTATACGCAGTATTTT. It specifies CASGTSGGGYTQYF.

The chain links TRBV19 to TRBJ2-3, with D tentatively TRBD1 (6 bases). The V end was cut by 4 bases, the J end by 2 bases, with 10 bases between. The CDR3 runs to 14 residues. Germline V gives CDR1 LNHDA, CDR2 SQIVND (reference sequence). Here the CDR3 reads CASSTHRDTDTQYF. CDR3 sequence (DNA): TGTGCCAGTAGTACACACAGGGACACAGATACGCAGTATTTT.

This chain joins TRBV18 and TRBJ2-1; 9 bases are a match to TRBD1. V was pared by 3 bases and J by 8 bases, with 8 bases of the junction left unmatched. CDR1 is KGHSH, CDR2 LQKENI, per germline. The CDR3 covers 15 residues. The CDR3 reads CASSPVDRGVDEQFF. The CDR3 DNA is TGTGCCAGCTCACCGGTAGACAGGGGGGTCGATGAGCAGTTCTTC.

This chain links TRBV11-2 with TRBJ1-1; tentative D call: TRBD1 (5 bases). The germline gives CDR1 SGHAT, CDR2 FQNNGV. The CDR3 consists of 14 residues. The V end was cut by 2 bases, the J end by 4 bases, with 11 bases between. This chain's CDR3 is CASSLTRQSTEAFF. CDR3 DNA sequence: TGTGCCAGCAGCTTAACGAGACAGAGCACTGAAGCTTTCTTT. The variable domain in full, completed from reference TRBV11-2 and TRBJ1-1, reads EAGVAQSPRYKIIEKRQSVAFWCNPISGHATLYWYQQILGQGPKLLIQFQNNGVVDDSQLPKDRFSAERLKGVDSTLKIQPAKLEDSAVYLCASSLTRQSTEAFFGQGTRLTVV.

The rearrangement links TRBV9 to TRBJ2-3; TRBD2 might be the D (5 bases). Germline V lookup: CDR1 SGDLS, CDR2 YYNGEE. The CDR3 is 16 residues long. Deletions cut 0 bases from V and 0 bases from J, with 11 bases between. CDR3 residues: CASSVGARDSTDTQYF. The CDR3 DNA follows: TGTGCCAGCAGCGTAGGGGCTCGGGATAGCACAGATACGCAGTATTTT.

The chain employs TRBV14 and TRBJ2-1, with D perhaps TRBD1 (6 bases). Germline CDR1 is SGHDN and CDR2 is FVKESK. This CDR3 is built from 15 residues. The germline V and J ends were trimmed by 2 bases and 4 bases, with 12 bases remaining between them. CDR3 in amino acids: CASSQWGTGYNEQFF. CDR3 DNA sequence: TGTGCCAGCAGCCAATGGGGAACAGGGTACAATGAGCAGTTCTTC.

This clone was observed a single time. The chain links TRBV11-2 to TRBJ1-1; the D gene is possibly TRBD1 (6 bases). CDR3 length equals 13 residues. The germline V gene has CDR1 SGHAT and CDR2 FQNNGV. Deletions cut 1 base from V and 4 bases from J, with 7 bases between. This CDR3 reads CASSLGRGTEAFF. CDR3 DNA: TGTGCCAGCAGCTTAGGCAGGGGCACTGAAGCTTTCTTT.

J is TRBJ1-4 and V is TRBV3-1 (or the pseudogene TRBV3-2); D not resolved. V lost 2 bases, J lost 8 bases, and 18 bases lay in between. This CDR3 is 16 amino acids long. CDR1 LGHDT and CDR2 YNNKEL come from the germline V gene (reference sequence). The CDR3 DNA is TGTGCCAGCAGCCAATCCAGATCCGGGAGGAACGAAAAACTGTTTTTT. This gives the protein CASSQSRSGRNEKLFF.

The V and J genes are TRBV12-3 or TRBV12-4 and TRBJ1-2, with D unresolved. Trimming cost V 3 bases and J 3 bases, with 8 bases left between them. The CDR3 has 13 residues. The CDR3 reads CASSLPYHYGYTF. CDR3 sequence (DNA): TGTGCCAGCAGTTTGCCCTACCACTATGGCTACACCTTC.

This chain connects TRBV5-8 to TRBJ2-4; the D gene is possibly TRBD2 (6 bases). The length of the CDR3 is 15 residues. In germline, CDR1 is SGHTS, CDR2 YDEGEE. Trimming cost V 3 bases and J 1 base, with 11 bases left between them. CDR3: CASSYGGLAKNIQYF. CDR3 bases: TGTGCCAGCAGCTACGGGGGTTTGGCCAAAAACATTCAGTACTTC.

The chain has TRBV7-3 and TRBJ2-7; D gene uncertain. CDR3 length equals 13 residues. The ends were cut back, 1 base at V and 3 bases at J, with 7 bases in the middle. Germline loops: CDR1 SGHTA, CDR2 FQGTGA. The CDR3: CASSLIAGYEQYF. The CDR3 DNA reads as TGTGCCAGCAGCTTAATCGCAGGCTACGAGCAGTACTTC.

This clone was observed once. The chain joins TRBV28 to TRBJ1-6; D possibly corresponds to TRBD1 (5 bases). Trimming removed 5 bases at V and 6 bases at J, with 14 bases between. The V gene's germline CDR1 is MDHEN and CDR2 SYDVKM. The CDR3 is 15 residues long. For the CDR3, the DNA is TGTGCCAGCAGTACGTTTAAGGGACTTAATTCACCCCTCCACTTT. Its translation: CASSTFKGLNSPLHF.

This clone occurred a few times. V gene TRBV6-2 or TRBV6-3 combines with J gene TRBJ1-2; no clear D gene. The CDR3 totals 15 residues. Per germline, CDR1 MNHEY and CDR2 SVGEGT. The V end lost 1 base, the J end lost 7 bases, and 16 bases lay between the germline ends. The chain's CDR3 is CASSYLGRRSSGYTF. The CDR3 DNA sequence: TGTGCCAGCAGTTACTTAGGACGGAGGTCGTCTGGCTACACCTTC.

The V call is TRBV5-1, the J call TRBJ2-3, with a tentative D call TRBD2 (6 bases). The CDR3 length is 15 residues. The V gene lost 0 bases and the J gene lost 5 bases, with 13 bases spanning the gap. Germline loops: CDR1 SGHRS, CDR2 YFSETQ. The CDR3 sequence is CASSLERAPGDTQYF. DNA for the CDR3: TGCGCCAGCAGCTTGGAGCGGGCCCCTGGAGATACGCAGTATTTT. The full variable domain, completed using reference TRBV5-1 and TRBJ2-3, is KAGVTQTPRYLIKTRGQQVTLSCSPISGHRSVSWYQQTPGQGLQFLFEYFSETQRNKGNFPGRFSGRQFSNSRSEMNVSTLELGDSALYLCASSLERAPGDTQYFGPGTRLTVL.